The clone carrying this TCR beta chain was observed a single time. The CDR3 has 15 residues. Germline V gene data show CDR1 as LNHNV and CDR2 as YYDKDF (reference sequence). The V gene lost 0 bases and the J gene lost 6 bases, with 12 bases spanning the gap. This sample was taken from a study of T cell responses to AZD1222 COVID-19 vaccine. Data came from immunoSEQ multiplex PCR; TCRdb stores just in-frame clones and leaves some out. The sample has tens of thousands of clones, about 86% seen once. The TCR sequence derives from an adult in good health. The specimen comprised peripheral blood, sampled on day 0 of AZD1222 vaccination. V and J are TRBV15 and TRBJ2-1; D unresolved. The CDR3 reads CATSRDMEPFNEQFF. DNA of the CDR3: TGTGCCACCAGCAGAGATATGGAGCCTTTCAATGAGCAGTTCTTC.